These 9 T cell receptor beta chains were sequenced from one sample in a study of blood T cell repertoires in COVID-19. Clones were read by immunoSEQ multiplex PCR, and TCRdb kept only the in-frame ones, dropping some. The sample lists 300,000 to 400,000 clones; approximately 88% were seen once. Sequences were obtained from PBMCs or T cells enriched from blood (not recorded which). All receptors come from a man aged 25 to 45 who had recovered from COVID-19.

This clone was recorded only once. This chain connects TRBV19 to TRBJ2-2, with 7 positions matching TRBD1. V shed 5 bases and J 1 base; nucleotides not matched to a gene: 4. Germline V CDR1 and CDR2: LNHDA, SQIVND (reference sequence). This CDR3 region has 15 residues. CDR3 in amino acids: CASSWTGGNTGELFF. The CDR3 nucleotides are TGTGCCAGTAGTTGGACAGGAGGGAACACCGGGGAGCTGTTTTTT.

This clone appeared a single time. The rearrangement joins TRBV7-9 to TRBJ2-1, with a weak D call TRBD2 (5 bases). The CDR3 spans 15 residues. CDR1 is SEHNR, CDR2 FQNEAQ, per germline (reference sequence). Trimming removed 3 bases from V and 7 bases from J, with 16 bases in between. This chain's CDR3 is CASSFGVRVGNEQFF. In DNA form, the CDR3 reads TGTGCCAGCAGCTTCGGGGTGAGAGTGGGAAATGAGCAGTTCTTC.

The CDR3 sequence: CASSPSAVGEQYF. The CDR3 nucleotides are TGTGCCAGCAGCCCTAGCGCGGTGGGCGAGCAGTACTTC. The rearrangement uses TRBV7-9 and TRBJ2-7; weak D call: TRBD2 (6 bases). The CDR3 is 13 residues long. Deletions cut 5 bases from V and 6 bases from J, with 14 bases between. Germline V CDR1 and CDR2: SEHNR, FQNEAQ (reference sequence).

V gene TRBV9 combines with J gene TRBJ2-3; TRBD2 aligns across 8 bases. Germline values: CDR1 SGDLS, CDR2 YYNGEE. The CDR3 has 15 amino acids. The ends lost 0 bases at V and 2 bases at J; junction bases unmatched: 2. As DNA, the CDR3 is TGTGCCAGCAGCGTAGGCGGGGGGCCCACAGATACGCAGTATTTT. Its translation is CASSVGGGPTDTQYF.

CDR3: CASSRTRGSYNEQFF. The DNA for the CDR3 is TGTGCCAGCAGCCGGACTAGGGGTTCCTACAATGAGCAGTTCTTC. The chain combines TRBV6-5 with TRBJ2-1; 7 bases align to TRBD2. The CDR3 spans 15 residues. The germline gives CDR1 MNHEY, CDR2 SVGAGI. Losses at the gene ends were 6 bases for V and 1 base for J; bases not matched to a gene: 6.

V gene TRBV9 combines with J gene TRBJ1-6; D might be TRBD1 (5 bases). This CDR3 comprises 14 residues. Germline CDR1 SGDLS, CDR2 YYNGEE. Trimming removed 1 base at V and 9 bases at J, with 11 bases between. The CDR3 spells CASSVQGSPSPLHF. The CDR3 DNA reads TGTGCCAGCAGCGTACAGGGTTCGCCTTCACCCCTCCACTTT.

The table lists this clone with a few counts. The chain carries TRBV28 and TRBJ1-2; the D is unclear. Germline CDR1 is MDHEN and CDR2 is SYDVKM. V was clipped by 7 bases and J by 4 bases, with 16 bases between them. This CDR3 has 14 residues. The DNA of the CDR3 is TGTGCCAGCACGACCGGAGCGTCCCTCTATGGCTACACCTTC. Translation: CASTTGASLYGYTF.

This clone appeared once. The chain is built from TRBV2 and TRBJ2-7; the match to TRBD1 covers 9 bases. The trim removed 6 bases at V and 4 bases at J, leaving 10 bases unmatched. This CDR3 comprises 15 residues. Germline V gene data show CDR1 as SNHLY and CDR2 as FYNNEI. Here the CDR3 reads CASRLRTGVVYEQYF. The CDR3 DNA sequence: TGTGCCAGCAGACTAAGGACAGGGGTAGTTTACGAGCAGTACTTC.

This chain's CDR3 is CASSIGGSLYGNTIYF. CDR3 coding DNA: TGTGCCAGTAGTATAGGCGGCAGCCTATATGGAAACACCATATATTTT. V is TRBV19 and J is TRBJ1-3, with D hard to call. V was pared by 1 base and J by 3 bases, with 13 bases between. The CDR3 sequence is 16 residues long. From germline, CDR1 is LNHDA and CDR2 SQIVND (reference sequence).